These 5 T cell receptor beta chains were all obtained from the same sample, sequenced in a study of cytomegalovirus exposure and HLA in healthy donors. PCR used 60 Vbeta primers and 13 Jbeta primers. Repertoires were generated with immunoSEQ multiplex PCR, while TCRdb's copy carries only in-frame clones and drops some. The data hold a few hundred thousand clones, with roughly 86% observed a single time. Sequencing was carried out using PBMCs. These receptors were obtained from a woman aged 40 to 50 in good health and CMV-seropositive.

The chain couples TRBV11-3 to TRBJ1-1; D is undetermined. V lost 2 bases, J lost 4 bases, and 14 bases lay in between. Per germline, CDR1 SGHNT and CDR2 YENEEA. The CDR3 runs to 15 residues. This chain's CDR3 is CASSLYASRGTEAFF. The CDR3 region has the DNA TGTGCCAGCAGCTTATACGCCTCACGGGGCACTGAAGCTTTCTTT.

The chain links TRBV6-5 to TRBJ2-7; 9 nucleotides match TRBD1. Germline CDR1 is MNHEY and CDR2 is SVGAGI. V lost 0 bases to trimming and J lost 3 bases; unmatched junction nucleotides: 3. This CDR3 has 15 amino acids. The CDR3 DNA follows: TGTGCCAGCAGTTACTCGAGACAGGGGGTCTACGAGCAGTACTTC. As protein: CASSYSRQGVYEQYF.

This clone was counted between two and nine times. The V and J genes are TRBV27 and TRBJ2-7; 9 nucleotides agree with TRBD2. The CDR3 has 13 amino acids. CDR1 and CDR2 (germline): MNHEY, SMNVEV (reference sequence). J was trimmed by 6 bases and V by 8 bases; bases with no gene match: 8. CDR3 in DNA: TGTGCCAGCCAGGCTAGCGGGACCCTCGAGCAGTACTTC. Protein product: CASQASGTLEQYF.

V is TRBV7-2 and J is TRBJ2-2; tentative D call: TRBD2 (6 bases). The CDR3 runs 16 residues. Per germline, CDR1 SGHTA and CDR2 FQGNSA. V was cut by 4 bases and J by 5 bases, with 17 bases left in between. CDR3 DNA: TGTGCCAGCAGCTCGGGACTCCGGGACGTGACCGGGGAGCTGTTTTTT. Its protein product is CASSSGLRDVTGELFF.

The chain uses TRBV7-2 and TRBJ2-1; TRBD2 agrees at 13 bases. Trimming at V came to 5 bases and at J to 10 bases, leaving 2 bases not matched to a gene. The CDR3 is 13 amino acids. Germline V gene lookup returns CDR1 SGHTA and CDR2 FQGNSA. This chain's CDR3 is CASSRGLAGEQFF. The CDR3 DNA reads TGTGCCAGCAGCAGGGGACTAGCGGGGGAGCAGTTCTTC.